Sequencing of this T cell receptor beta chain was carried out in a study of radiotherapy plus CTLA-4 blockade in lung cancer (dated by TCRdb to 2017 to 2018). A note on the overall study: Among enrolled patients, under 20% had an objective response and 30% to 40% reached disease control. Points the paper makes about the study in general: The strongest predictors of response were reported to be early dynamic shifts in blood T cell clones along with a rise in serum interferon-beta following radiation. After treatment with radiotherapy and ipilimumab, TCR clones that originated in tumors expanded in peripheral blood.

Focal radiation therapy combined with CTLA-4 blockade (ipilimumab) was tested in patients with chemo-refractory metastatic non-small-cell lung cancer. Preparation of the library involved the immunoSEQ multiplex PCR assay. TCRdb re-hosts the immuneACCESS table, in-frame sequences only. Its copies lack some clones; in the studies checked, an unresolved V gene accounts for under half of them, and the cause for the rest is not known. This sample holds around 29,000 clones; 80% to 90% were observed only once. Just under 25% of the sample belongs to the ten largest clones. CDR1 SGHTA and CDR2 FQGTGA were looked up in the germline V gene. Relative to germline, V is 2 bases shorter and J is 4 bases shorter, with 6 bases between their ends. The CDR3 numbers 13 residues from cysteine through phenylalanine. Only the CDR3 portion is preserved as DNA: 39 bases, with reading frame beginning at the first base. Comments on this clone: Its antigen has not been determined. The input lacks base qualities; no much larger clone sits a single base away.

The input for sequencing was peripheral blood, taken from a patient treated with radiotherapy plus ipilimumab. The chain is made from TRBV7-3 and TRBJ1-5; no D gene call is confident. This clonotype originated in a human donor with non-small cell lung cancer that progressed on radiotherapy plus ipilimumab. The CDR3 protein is CASSLGENQPQHF. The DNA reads TGTGCCAGCAGCTTAGGGGAGAATCAGCCCCAGCATTTT.